Included here is one T cell receptor beta chain sequence, with context. In the authors' methods: It was from reference gene primer amplification that nucleated cell counts were estimated. The table came from immunoSEQ multiplex PCR; TCRdb's copy has only in-frame clones and leaves some out. That table supplies the V and J calls and clone size; D and trimming were determined from the DNA. The sample carries some 97,000 clones, around nine tenths recorded once. The length of the CDR3 is 15 residues. From germline, CDR1 is SEHNR and CDR2 FQNEAQ (reference sequence). Trimming pared 2 bases from V and 3 bases from J, leaving 14 bases between. This entry belongs to a study of blood T cell repertoires in COVID-19.

The sequence came from a human donor in a cohort sampled during active COVID-19. Sequenced sample: peripheral blood. The chain is built from TRBV7-9 and TRBJ2-7; the D gene is possibly TRBD1 (6 bases). The CDR3 loop is CASSLPDRGLYEQYF. The CDR3 DNA sequence: TGTGCCAGCAGCTTACCGGACAGAGGGCTCTACGAGCAGTACTTC.